The rows below give T cell receptor beta chains drawn from one sample of a study of post-analysis software for immune sequencing data. TCRdb reprocessed the PCR reads with MiXCR, giving one entry per CDR3 protein. The sample holds around 770,000 distinct CDR3 sequences, more than 45% seen once. The specimen sequenced was blood. The receptors were sampled from a girl aged 5 to 17 with multiple sclerosis. Each CDR3 is given with its conserved first and last residue. Each record gives: V gene, clone size, D gene, J gene, CDR3 DNA, CDR3 protein. A D gene is named only where the DNA matches it firmly. Clone size, where shown, is once, few, many, or a class for clones that have expanded.

TRBV6-1	.	TRBD2	TRBJ2-7	TGTGCCATATTCCCGGGACTAGACTCCTACGAGCAGTACTTC	CAIFPGLDSYEQYF
TRBV20-1	.	TRBD2	TRBJ2-1	TGCAGTGCTAGACCGCGAGCGGGAGTCTACAATGAGCAGTTCTTC	CSARPRAGVYNEQFF
TRBV6-5	.	.	TRBJ1-2	TGTGCCAGCACCCAGGGTCTAGGCAATGGCTACACCTTC	CASTQGLGNGYTF
TRBV10-3	once	.	TRBJ2-5	TGTGCCACCGCGGATCCCCAGGGGGTAGCGGTACAAGAGACCCAGTACTTC	CATADPQGVAVQETQYF
TRBV4-1	.	.	TRBJ1-5	TGCGCCAGCAGCCAAGACAGGGGTGACAATCAGCCCCAGCATTTT	CASSQDRGDNQPQHF
TRBV5-1	once	TRBD2	TRBJ2-1	TGCGCCAGCAGCATAGCGGGCAGGTCAAATGAGCAGTTCTTC	CASSIAGRSNEQFF
TRBV27	.	TRBD2	TRBJ2-7	TGTGCCAGCAAAACTAGCGGTGCCTACGAGCAGTACTTC	CASKTSGAYEQYF
TRBV7-2	few	.	TRBJ2-7	TGTGCCAGCAGCTCGGGGAATGACATGGTCTACGAGCAGTACTTC	CASSSGNDMVYEQYF
TRBV6-5	few	TRBD1	TRBJ2-5	TGTGCCAGCAGTACCGGGACAGGACAAGAGACCCAGTACTTC	CASSTGTGQETQYF
TRBV7-9	.	TRBD2	TRBJ2-3	TGTGCCAGCAGACTAGCGGGGCTCACAGATACGCAGTATTTT	CASRLAGLTDTQYF
TRBV6-6	.	TRBD1	TRBJ2-7	TGTGCCAGCAGTGATGGACAGGGGAACGTTCGGGGCGAGCAGTACTTC	CASSDGQGNVRGEQYF
TRBV28	once	TRBD2	TRBJ2-3	TGTGCCAGCAGTTTCGCCGGGACTAGCGGGATACTAGATACGCAGTATTTT	CASSFAGTSGILDTQYF
TRBV20-1	.	TRBD2	TRBJ2-5	TGCAGTGCTAGAGATCGGGGAGGGCCAGGAGAGACCCAGTACTTC	CSARDRGGPGETQYF
TRBV5-1	.	.	TRBJ2-5	TGCGCCAGCAGCTTGGTAGGGCTAGCCAACCAAGAGACCCAGTACTTC	CASSLVGLANQETQYF
TRBV20-1	.	.	TRBJ1-1	TGCAGTGCCCACAGACAGGCGAACACTGAAGCTTTCTTT	CSAHRQANTEAFF
TRBV4-3	.	.	TRBJ2-3	TGCGCCAGCAGCCAAGACGTGGGGGCCACAGATACGCAGTATTTT	CASSQDVGATDTQYF
TRBV12-3/TRBV12-4	few	.	TRBJ2-3	TGTGCCAGCAGTCTTCCCCAGTCAGATACGCAGTATTTT	CASSLPQSDTQYF
TRBV5-1	.	TRBD1	TRBJ1-2	TGCGCCAGCAGCTTGGACCCCAGTTGGACAGGCGCCTCGGGTGGCTACACCTTC	CASSLDPSWTGASGGYTF
TRBV28	.	.	TRBJ2-1	TGTGCCAGCAGTTTCGGAGGTTTTAGCCCTTACAATGAGCAGTTCTTC	CASSFGGFSPYNEQFF
TRBV12-3/TRBV12-4	.	TRBD1	TRBJ1-4	TGTGCCAGTGGGGACAGGGGGCGCGGACTGTTTTTT	CASGDRGRGLFF
TRBV30	.	.	TRBJ2-7	TGTGCCTGGTCCTCTACCTACGAGCAGTACTTC	CAWSSTYEQYF
TRBV7-9	.	.	TRBJ2-1	TGTGCCAGCAGCCTAGAAGAGGCTCGAGGCTACAATGAGCAGTTCTTC	CASSLEEARGYNEQFF
TRBV7-2	many	.	TRBJ2-1	TGTGCCAGCAGCGGGAAGGCCCAGGAGTTCTTC	CASSGKAQEFF
TRBV7-3	few	.	TRBJ2-7	TGTGCCAGCAACTCCGGGTACAGTTCCTACGAGCAGTACTTC	CASNSGYSSYEQYF
TRBV15	few	.	TRBJ2-5	TGTGCCACCAGCAGAGGCAGGAAAGAGACCCAGTACTTC	CATSRGRKETQYF
TRBV12-3/TRBV12-4	few	.	TRBJ2-1	TGTGCCAGCAGTTTGGTAGCTGGCTACAATGAGCAGTTCTTC	CASSLVAGYNEQFF
TRBV6-6	.	.	TRBJ2-1	TGTGCCAGCAGCATGAATCCGGGAAGGAGCAATGAGCAGTTCTTC	CASSMNPGRSNEQFF
TRBV29-1	few	.	TRBJ2-5	TGTAGCCCCCGGACAGCCCAAGAGACCCAGTACTTC	CSPRTAQETQYF
TRBV20-1	few	.	TRBJ2-7	TGCAGTGCTAGAGATTTGTATATAGGTCCCTACGAGCAGTACTTC	CSARDLYIGPYEQYF
TRBV6-5	once	.	TRBJ1-4	TGTGCCAGCAGTTCCTCAGGGGCAACTAATGAAAAACTGTTTTTT	CASSSSGATNEKLFF
TRBV4-3	few	.	TRBJ1-2	TGCGCCAGCAGCCAAGCTCATACAGGGAGCCATGGCTACACCTTC	CASSQAHTGSHGYTF
TRBV12-3/TRBV12-4	.	.	TRBJ1-2	TGTGCCAGCAGTTTTCAGGTTGCTAACTATGGCTACACCTTC	CASSFQVANYGYTF
TRBV2	few	TRBD1	TRBJ1-5	TGTGCCAGCACCCCAGGGGGTTTGCAGCCCCAGCATTTT	CASTPGGLQPQHF